The 13 T cell receptor beta chains below all came from one sample that was sequenced in a study of spatial heterogeneity in lung cancer. The time point here: sample taken at primary tumor resection. Findings and limits, study-wide: For expanded intratumoral alpha and beta TCRs, counts tracked tumor mutation counts.

Which antigens these TCRs recognize remains unknown. TCRdb processed the 5' RACE reads anew with MiXCR; each CDR3 protein has one entry. The table lists some 11,000 distinct CDR3 sequences, 7.9% of them singletons. This specimen was lung tumor tissue, taken at surgery. All receptors come from a female donor with early-stage non-small cell lung cancer.

In its sample, this clonotype ranks as medium-sized (0.01 to 0.1%). V gene TRBV7-3 combines with J gene TRBJ2-2, with 9 bases aligning to TRBD2. Unmatched junction bases numbered 12, after V lost 3 bases and J lost 1 base. CDR1 and CDR2 from the germline V gene are SGHTA and FQGTGA. The CDR3 runs 19 residues. The CDR3 region is CASSFLIFGLALNTGELFF. In DNA form, the CDR3 reads TGTGCCAGCAGCTTTCTCATTTTTGGACTAGCGTTGAACACCGGGGAGCTGTTTTTT.

In this sample, this clonotype turned up many times. V and J are TRBV10-3 and TRBJ1-3; D uncertain. Trimming took off 0 bases at V and 4 bases at J, with 10 bases between the two ends. The CDR3 is made up of 15 amino acids. Germline CDR1 and CDR2: ENHRY and SYGVKD. The CDR3 coding sequence is TGTGCCATCAGTGAGTCGGGCCAGCAAGGAAACACCATATATTTT. Translating gives CAISESGQQGNTIYF.

The table lists this clonotype with many counts. The rearrangement links TRBV7-6 to TRBJ2-2; 7 nucleotides align to TRBD1. V was pared by 2 bases and J by 0 bases, with 6 bases of the junction left unmatched. CDR1 SGHVS and CDR2 FNYEAQ come from the germline V gene. The CDR3 length is 17 residues. Written as DNA, the CDR3 is TGTGCCAGCAGCTTATACTCCAGGGGGACGAACACCGGGGAGCTGTTTTTT. Residues: CASSLYSRGTNTGELFF.

This clonotype has a count of ten or more. The rearrangement joins TRBV12-3 or TRBV12-4 to TRBJ2-3; D may be TRBD1 (5 bases). The CDR3 covers 13 residues. The ends were cut back, 5 bases at V and 4 bases at J, with 10 bases in the middle. The CDR3 spells CASSTLGPDTQYF. DNA of the CDR3: TGTGCCAGCAGTACCCTGGGGCCAGATACGCAGTATTTT.

This clonotype came up many times. This sequence joins TRBV20-1 and TRBJ1-5, with D maybe TRBD1 (5 bases). The V end was cut by 6 bases, the J end by 9 bases, with 9 bases between. This CDR3 is 10 amino acids long. Germline V gives CDR1 DFQATT, CDR2 SNEGSKA (reference sequence). The CDR3 protein is CSATTAPQHF. The DNA for the CDR3 is TGCAGTGCAACGACAGCGCCCCAGCATTTT.

The chain combines TRBV12-5 with TRBJ2-5; no firm D call. Trimming removed 3 bases at V and 6 bases at J, with 11 bases between. The germline V gene has CDR1 LGHNT and CDR2 FRNRAP. The CDR3 runs to 13 residues. CDR3 in DNA: TGTGCTAGTGGTTTTGCAGGCAGCAAGACCCAGTACTTC. This translates into CASGFAGSKTQYF.

This clonotype showed up just a few times. The V gene is TRBV6-2 or TRBV6-3, the J gene TRBJ2-5; maybe TRBD2 (5 bases). V was pared by 5 bases and J by 0 bases, with 10 bases between. The CDR3 has 14 residues. The V gene's germline CDR1 is MNHEY and CDR2 SVGEGT. This CDR3 is CASSTWRHQETQYF. CDR3 nucleotide sequence: TGTGCCAGCAGTACCTGGAGGCACCAAGAGACCCAGTACTTC.

This clonotype was found many times. The chain combines TRBV12-3 or TRBV12-4 with TRBJ1-4, with 8 positions matching TRBD1. J gave up 8 bases and V 3 bases, and 2 bases lay outside the gene matches. The CDR3 extends over 13 amino acids. For the CDR3, the DNA is TGTGCCAGCAGTTTCGGACAGGGAGAAAAACTGTTTTTT. This codes for CASSFGQGEKLFF.

This clonotype was counted many times. The chain is built from TRBV11-2 and TRBJ1-6; D not resolved. The CDR3 sequence is 12 residues long. Trimming pared 3 bases from V and 14 bases from J, leaving 11 bases between. The germline gives CDR1 SGHAT, CDR2 FQNNGV. CDR3 sequence (DNA): TGTGCCAGCAGCTTGGATCGATTGGCCCTCCACTTT. Translation gives CASSLDRLALHF. The whole variable domain, remainder taken from reference TRBV11-2 and TRBJ1-6, is EAGVAQSPRYKIIEKRQSVAFWCNPISGHATLYWYQQILGQGPKLLIQFQNNGVVDDSQLPKDRFSAERLKGVDSTLKIQPAKLEDSAVYLCASSLDRLALHFGNGTRLTVT.

This clonotype was seen at least ten times. The V call is TRBV20-1, the J call TRBJ1-1, with D possibly being TRBD1 (5 bases). The germline V gene encodes CDR1 DFQATT and CDR2 SNEGSKA (reference sequence). Trimming cost V 3 bases and J 4 bases, with 15 bases left between them. CDR3 length equals 14 residues. The CDR3 sequence is CSARFGEGFTEAFF. The DNA of the CDR3 is TGCAGTGCTAGGTTTGGGGAGGGGTTCACTGAAGCTTTCTTT.

By its share, this clonotype is medium-sized. This chain connects TRBV7-2 to TRBJ1-2; 8 nucleotides align to TRBD1. Germline V gene data show CDR1 as SGHTA and CDR2 as FQGNSA. This CDR3 has 13 residues. V lost 4 bases and J lost 4; bases outside the gene matches: 2. The CDR3 DNA sequence: TGTGCCAGCAGCTCCGGACAGGGCTATGGCTACACCTTC. This gives the protein CASSSGQGYGYTF. The whole variable domain, filled in from reference TRBV7-2 and TRBJ1-2, reads GAGVSQSPSNKVTEKGKDVELRCDPISGHTALYWYRQSLGQGLEFLIYFQGNSAPDKSGLPSDRFSAERTGGSVSTLTIQRTQQEDSAVYLCASSSGQGYGYTFGSGTRLTVV.

This clonotype occurred many times. The V gene is TRBV5-1, the J gene TRBJ2-1; D is perhaps TRBD1 (7 bases). The CDR3 consists of 14 residues. Germline V gene lookup returns CDR1 SGHRS and CDR2 YFSETQ. V lost 0 bases and J 6 bases, leaving 10 bases between the germline ends. Written as DNA, the CDR3 is TGCGCCAGCAGCTTGGGGCAGGGGGGCAATGAGCAGTTCTTC. Translating gives CASSLGQGGNEQFF.

This clonotype was observed many times. The chain joins TRBV5-1 to TRBJ2-1; 10 bases agree with TRBD1. The CDR3 loop spans 15 amino acids. Trimming removed 3 bases from V and 6 bases from J; junction bases left unmatched: 6. CDR1 and CDR2 from the germline V gene are SGHRS and YFSETQ. The CDR3 is CASSSGTGAGNEQFF. The CDR3 DNA follows: TGCGCCAGCAGCTCCGGGACAGGGGCGGGCAATGAGCAGTTCTTC.